This T cell receptor (beta chain) was profiled in a study of early T cells in non-severe SARS-CoV-2 infection. About the research overall: Chains from this unsorted whole-blood bulk RNA could not be paired. Study-level results: Clonotype matching in VDJdb favored anti-spike CD8 responses and did not capture private and CD4 specificities.

This clonotype was recorded at least ten times. Its target is unknown. As part of library construction, unique molecular identifiers were attached to individual cDNA molecules. TCRdb re-derived calls from the 5' RACE reads in MiXCR, one entry per CDR3 protein. The sample shows tens of thousands of distinct CDR3 sequences, more than 9% of them seen only once. Between the trimmed V and J ends, which lost 0 bases and 3 bases, there was a span of 10 bases. CDR3 length: 15 amino acids. Germline values: CDR1 SGHVS, CDR2 FNYEAQ. What was sequenced was whole blood. The receptor's source is an adult who was a healthcare worker with PCR-confirmed SARS-CoV-2 infection or an uninfected control (not recorded which). The chain uses TRBV7-6 and TRBJ2-3; possibly TRBD1 or TRBD2 for D (6 bases each). The CDR3 nucleotides are TGTGCCAGCAGCTTAGCGGGGGGCTCGACAGATACGCAGTATTTT. This encodes CASSLAGGSTDTQYF.